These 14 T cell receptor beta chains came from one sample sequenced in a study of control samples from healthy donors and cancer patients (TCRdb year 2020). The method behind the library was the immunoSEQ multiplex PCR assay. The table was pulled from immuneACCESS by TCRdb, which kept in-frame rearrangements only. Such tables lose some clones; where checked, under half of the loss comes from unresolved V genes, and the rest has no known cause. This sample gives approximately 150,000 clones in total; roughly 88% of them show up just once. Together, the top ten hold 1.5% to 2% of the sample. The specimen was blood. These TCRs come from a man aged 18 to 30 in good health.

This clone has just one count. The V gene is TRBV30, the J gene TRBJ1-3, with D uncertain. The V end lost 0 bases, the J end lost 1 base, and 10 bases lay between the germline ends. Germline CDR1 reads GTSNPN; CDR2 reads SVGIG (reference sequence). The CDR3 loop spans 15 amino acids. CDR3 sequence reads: CAWSVRVGSGNTIYF. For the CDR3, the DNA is TGTGCCTGGAGTGTCCGGGTTGGATCTGGAAACACCATATATTTT.

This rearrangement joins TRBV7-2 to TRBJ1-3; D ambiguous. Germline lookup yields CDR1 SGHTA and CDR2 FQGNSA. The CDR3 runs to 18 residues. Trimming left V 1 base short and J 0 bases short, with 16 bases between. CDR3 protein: CASSLDGIHSLSGNTIYF. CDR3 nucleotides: TGTGCCAGCAGCTTAGACGGAATTCATTCCCTCTCTGGAAACACCATATATTTT. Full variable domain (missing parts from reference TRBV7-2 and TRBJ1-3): GAGVSQSPSNKVTEKGKDVELRCDPISGHTALYWYRQSLGQGLEFLIYFQGNSAPDKSGLPSDRFSAERTGGSVSTLTIQRTQQEDSAVYLCASSLDGIHSLSGNTIYFGEGSWLTVV.

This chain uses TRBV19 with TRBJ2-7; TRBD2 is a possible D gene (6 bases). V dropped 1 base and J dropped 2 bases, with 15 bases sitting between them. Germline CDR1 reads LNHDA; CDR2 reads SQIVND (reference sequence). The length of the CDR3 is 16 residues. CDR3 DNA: TGTGCCAGTAGTATAGCCGGGACTCCCAGTCCCTACGAGCAGTACTTC. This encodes CASSIAGTPSPYEQYF. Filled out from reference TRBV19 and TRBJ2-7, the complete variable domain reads DGGITQSPKYLFRKEGQNVTLSCEQNLNHDAMYWYRQDPGQGLRLIYYSQIVNDFQKGDIAEGYSVSREKKESFPLTVTSAQKNPTAFYLCASSIAGTPSPYEQYFGPGTRLTVT.

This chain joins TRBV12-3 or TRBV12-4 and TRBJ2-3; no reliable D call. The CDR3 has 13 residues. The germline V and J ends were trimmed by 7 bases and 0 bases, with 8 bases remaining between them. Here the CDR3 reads CASTLDSTDTQYF. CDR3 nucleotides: TGTGCCAGCACCTTGGACAGCACAGATACGCAGTATTTT.

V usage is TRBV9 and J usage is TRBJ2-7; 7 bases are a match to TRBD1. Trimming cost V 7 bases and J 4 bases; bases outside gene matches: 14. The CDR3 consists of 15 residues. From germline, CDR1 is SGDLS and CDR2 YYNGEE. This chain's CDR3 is CASARRDSSHYEQYF. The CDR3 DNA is TGTGCCAGCGCGCGTCGGGACAGCTCCCATTACGAGCAGTACTTC.

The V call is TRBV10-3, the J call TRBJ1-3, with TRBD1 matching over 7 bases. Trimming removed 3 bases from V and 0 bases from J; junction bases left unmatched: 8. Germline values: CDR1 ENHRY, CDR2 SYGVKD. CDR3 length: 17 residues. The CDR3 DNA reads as TGTGCCATCAGTGAAGATACAGGGGTTAGCTCTGGAAACACCATATATTTT. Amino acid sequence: CAISEDTGVSSGNTIYF.

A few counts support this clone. CDR3 DNA sequence: TGTGCCACCAGCCCGAGGCAGGGAACCTATGGCTACACCTTC. Residues: CATSPRQGTYGYTF. This sequence joins TRBV24-1 and TRBJ1-2, with TRBD1 as a possible D gene (5 bases). V lost 7 bases and J lost 4, with 15 bases in between. This CDR3 region has 14 residues. CDR1 and CDR2 from the germline V gene are KGHDR and SFDVKD.

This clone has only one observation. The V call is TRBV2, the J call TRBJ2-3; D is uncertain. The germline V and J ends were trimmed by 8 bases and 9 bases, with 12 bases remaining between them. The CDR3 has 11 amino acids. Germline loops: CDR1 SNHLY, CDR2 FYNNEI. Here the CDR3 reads CASRGDLTQYF. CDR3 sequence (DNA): TGTGCCAGCCGAGGCGATCTAACGCAGTATTTT.

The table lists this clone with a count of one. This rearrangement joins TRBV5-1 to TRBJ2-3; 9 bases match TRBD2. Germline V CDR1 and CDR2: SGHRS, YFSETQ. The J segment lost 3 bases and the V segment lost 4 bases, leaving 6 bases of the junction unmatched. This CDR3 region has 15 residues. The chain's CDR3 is CASSLAGIGTDTQYF. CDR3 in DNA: TGCGCCAGCAGCCTAGCGGGGATTGGGACAGATACGCAGTATTTT.

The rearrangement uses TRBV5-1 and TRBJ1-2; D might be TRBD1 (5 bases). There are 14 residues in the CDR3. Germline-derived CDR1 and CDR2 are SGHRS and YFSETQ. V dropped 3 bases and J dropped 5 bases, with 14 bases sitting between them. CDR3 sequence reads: CASSSTTAQYGYTF. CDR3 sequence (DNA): TGCGCCAGCAGCTCGACGACAGCCCAATATGGCTACACCTTC.

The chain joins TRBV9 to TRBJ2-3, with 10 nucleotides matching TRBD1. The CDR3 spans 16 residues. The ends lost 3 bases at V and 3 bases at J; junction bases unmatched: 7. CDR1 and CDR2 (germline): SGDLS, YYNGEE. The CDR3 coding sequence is TGTGCCAGCAGCGGGGGGACAGGGGCGTTTACAGATACGCAGTATTTT. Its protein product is CASSGGTGAFTDTQYF.

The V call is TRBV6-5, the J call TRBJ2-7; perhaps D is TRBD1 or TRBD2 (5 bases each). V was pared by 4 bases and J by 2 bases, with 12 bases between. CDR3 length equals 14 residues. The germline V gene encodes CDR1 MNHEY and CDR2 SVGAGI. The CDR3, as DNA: TGTGCCAGCAGTTCGAGGGGCAGGGCCTACGAGCAGTACTTC. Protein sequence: CASSSRGRAYEQYF.

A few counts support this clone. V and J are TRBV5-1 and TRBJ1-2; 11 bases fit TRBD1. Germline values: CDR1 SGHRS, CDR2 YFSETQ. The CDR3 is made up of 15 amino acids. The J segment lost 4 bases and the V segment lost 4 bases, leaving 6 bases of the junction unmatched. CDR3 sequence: CASSPAGTGGYGYTF. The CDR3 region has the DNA TGCGCCAGCAGCCCAGCCGGGACAGGGGGCTATGGCTACACCTTC.

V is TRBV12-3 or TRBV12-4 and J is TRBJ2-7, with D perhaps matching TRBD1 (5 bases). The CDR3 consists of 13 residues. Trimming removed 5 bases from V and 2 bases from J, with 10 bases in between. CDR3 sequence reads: CASSNRQTYEQYF. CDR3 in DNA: TGTGCCAGCAGTAACAGGCAGACCTACGAGCAGTACTTC.